This is a list of T cell receptor beta chains from one sample in a study of blood T cell repertoires in COVID-19. Generated by immunoSEQ multiplex PCR, the TCRdb table keeps only in-frame clones and is missing some. The sample contains a few hundred thousand clones, 88% of which appear only once. The specimen was PBMCs or T cells enriched from blood (not recorded which). These receptors came from a man between 25 and 39 years old who had recovered from COVID-19. CDR3s include the opening cysteine and the closing phenylalanine or tryptophan. A D gene is named only where the DNA matches it firmly. A clone size is listed for some rows: how often the clone was seen (once, few, many), or a class if it is expanded.

TRBJ1-5	once	TRBD1	13	TRBV6-5	CASKGAGNQPQHF	TGTGCCAGCAAGGGGGCAGGCAATCAGCCCCAGCATTTT
TRBJ2-7	-	TRBD1	14	TRBV9	CASSEGDRVYEQYF	TGTGCCAGCAGCGAGGGGGACAGGGTTTACGAGCAGTACTTC
TRBJ2-1	-	-	11	TRBV5-1	CASSFEGEQFF	TGCGCCAGCAGCTTCGAGGGTGAGCAGTTCTTC
TRBJ2-5	-	-	15	TRBV5-4	CASSWRAENQETQYF	TGTGCCAGCAGCTGGAGGGCGGAGAACCAAGAGACCCAGTACTTC
TRBJ2-2	once	-	13	TRBV30	CAWSWTDTGELFF	TGTGCCTGGAGTTGGACAGACACCGGGGAGCTGTTTTTT
TRBJ1-2	-	-	15	TRBV6-5	CASSPNWSAGYGYTF	TGTGCCAGCAGTCCTAACTGGTCTGCGGGCTATGGCTACACCTTC
TRBJ2-7	-	-	15	TRBV7-8	CASSLARATAYEQYF	TGTGCCAGCAGCTTAGCGCGTGCCACTGCCTACGAGCAGTACTTC
TRBJ2-5	-	TRBD2	17	TRBV5-6	CASSSLSTSGGAETQYF	TGTGCCAGCAGCTCCCTTTCGACTAGCGGGGGGGCGGAGACCCAGTACTTC
TRBJ1-6	-	-	14	TRBV27	CASSLGDLNSPLHF	TGTGCCAGCAGTTTGGGGGACTTAAATTCACCCCTCCACTTT
TRBJ2-1	-	TRBD1	15	TRBV5-1	CASSLEGGVYDEQFF	TGCGCCAGCAGCTTGGAAGGGGGCGTATACGATGAGCAGTTCTTC
TRBJ1-2	-	-	15	TRBV9	CASSYGGESPYGYTF	TGTGCCAGCAGCTATGGAGGGGAGTCCCCCTATGGCTACACCTTC
TRBJ1-5	-	-	12	TRBV28	CASTTWASAGHF	TGTGCCAGCACGACCTGGGCCTCGGCGGGGCATTTT
TRBJ2-7	-	-	12	TRBV11-1	CASSSQYSEQYF	TGTGCCAGCAGCTCACAGTACTCCGAGCAGTACTTC
TRBJ2-1	-	-	15	TRBV2	CASSVREGSYNEQFF	TGTGCCAGCAGTGTCAGGGAAGGGTCCTACAATGAGCAGTTCTTC
TRBJ1-6	few	TRBD1	15	TRBV5-4	CASRGTGANNSPLHF	TGTGCCAGCAGAGGGACAGGGGCAAACAATTCACCCCTCCACTTT
TRBJ2-2	-	TRBD1	14	TRBV5-5	CASSSGQAQRGLFF	TGTGCCAGCAGCAGCGGACAGGCTCAGAGGGGGCTGTTTTTT
TRBJ1-1	-	-	14	TRBV7-8	CASSLVTRNTEAFF	TGTGCCAGCAGCTTAGTTACACGGAACACTGAAGCTTTCTTT
TRBJ1-6	-	TRBD1	17	TRBV3-1/TRBV3-2	CASSQDSWTGEGSPLHF	TGTGCCAGCAGCCAAGATTCGTGGACAGGGGAGGGTTCACCCCTCCACTTT
TRBJ2-5	-	-	14	TRBV3-1/TRBV3-2	CASSHKRVRETQYF	TGTGCCAGCAGCCATAAGAGGGTACGAGAGACCCAGTACTTC
TRBJ2-3	-	-	13	TRBV6-5	CASSYSSADTQYF	TGTGCCAGCAGTTACTCGTCCGCAGATACGCAGTATTTT
TRBJ1-5	-	TRBD1	14	TRBV19	CASSIRTGPQPQHF	TGTGCCAGTAGTATAAGGACAGGGCCTCAGCCCCAGCATTTT
TRBJ2-7	-	-	15	TRBV27	CASSSPYRADYEQYF	TGTGCCAGCAGTTCTCCTTACAGGGCGGACTACGAGCAGTACTTC
TRBJ2-2	-	-	15	TRBV29-1	CSVEDRGSNTGELFF	TGCAGCGTTGAAGATCGGGGATCGAACACCGGGGAGCTGTTTTTT
TRBJ1-1	-	TRBD1	16	TRBV18	CASSPQTGTGDTEAFF	TGTGCCAGCTCACCTCAAACCGGGACAGGGGACACTGAAGCTTTCTTT
TRBJ1-5	-	TRBD1	16	TRBV19	CASSDRQGLSNQPQHF	TGTGCCAGTAGTGATCGACAGGGTTTAAGCAATCAGCCCCAGCATTTT
TRBJ2-2	few	TRBD1	11	TRBV28	CATGGTGELFF	TGTGCCACAGGGGGCACCGGGGAGCTGTTTTTT
TRBJ1-6	-	-	14	TRBV14	CASSQEPRSSPLHF	TGTGCCAGCAGCCAAGAGCCACGGAGCTCACCCCTCCACTTT
TRBJ2-2	-	-	14	TRBV6-5	CASSYSTGAGELFF	TGTGCCAGCAGTTACTCGACAGGTGCCGGGGAGCTGTTTTTT
TRBJ1-3	-	-	15	TRBV4-1	CASSQDRVSGNTIYF	TGCGCCAGCAGCCAAGATCGGGTATCTGGAAACACCATATATTTT
TRBJ1-2	-	-	14	TRBV6-1	CASSDQGPVGGYTF	TGTGCCAGCAGTGACCAGGGTCCCGTGGGGGGCTACACCTTC
TRBJ2-3	-	-	13	TRBV4-1	CASSQEMTRTQYF	TGCGCCAGCAGCCAGGAAATGACTAGAACGCAGTATTTT
TRBJ2-3	-	-	17	TRBV7-9	CASSLMRPQKPTDTQYF	TGTGCCAGCAGCTTAATGAGGCCCCAAAAACCCACAGATACGCAGTATTTT
TRBJ2-1	-	TRBD1	12	TRBV5-8	CASSLATGRQFF	TGTGCCAGCAGCTTGGCGACAGGGCGGCAGTTCTTC
TRBJ2-1	-	TRBD1	14	TRBV6-5	CASTGQGVSDEQFF	TGTGCCAGCACGGGACAGGGGGTTAGTGATGAGCAGTTCTTC
TRBJ1-5	-	-	14	TRBV6-5	CASSYSEGNQPQHF	TGTGCCAGCAGTTACTCGGAGGGTAATCAGCCCCAGCATTTT
TRBJ2-7	-	-	14	TRBV11-2	CASSRRRGSYEQYF	TGTGCCAGCAGCCGCCGAAGAGGGTCCTACGAGCAGTACTTC
TRBJ2-7	few	TRBD2	15	TRBV6-5	CASSPHGGNPYEQYF	TGTGCCAGCAGTCCCCACGGGGGGAATCCCTACGAGCAGTACTTC
TRBJ2-2	-	TRBD1	14	TRBV28	CASSETGDTGELFF	TGTGCCAGCAGCGAGACAGGGGACACCGGGGAGCTGTTTTTT